This T cell receptor beta chain was captured in a study of cytomegalovirus exposure and HLA in healthy donors. General study results and limits: Most TCR sequences proved rare, with some public TCRs found in many donors. As was reported, the classifier diagnosed cytomegalovirus status with high specificity and sensitivity.

Trimming shortened V by 5 bases and J by 5 bases, and 13 bases separated the two germline ends. The CDR3 is made up of 13 amino acids. CDR1 and CDR2 from the germline V gene are MDHEN and SYDVKM. Amplification used 60 Vbeta primers and 13 Jbeta primers. Generated by immunoSEQ multiplex PCR, the TCRdb table keeps only in-frame clones and is missing some. The sample contains around 150,000 clones, approximately 71% of which appear only once. A note on this clone: Its cognate antigen is unknown.

The clonotype was recovered from a young man in good health and CMV-seronegative. Sequencing was carried out using PBMCs. V usage is TRBV28 and J usage is TRBJ2-7, with D possibly being TRBD2 (6 bases). The DNA for the CDR3 is TGTGCCAGCAGTGGGGGGACGTTACACGAGCAGTACTTC. The encoded protein is CASSGGTLHEQYF.